This TCR beta chain was sequenced in a study of control samples from healthy donors and cancer patients. Generated by immunoSEQ multiplex PCR, the TCRdb table keeps only in-frame clones and is missing some. The table has tens of thousands of clones, about four fifths seen once; the top ten hold around 9.5%. This clone occurred a few times. Other DNA sequences within the sample encode an identical CDR3. The germline CDR1 and CDR2 sequences are KGHSH and LQKENI. V was clipped by 3 bases and J by 1 base, with 9 bases between them. CDR3 size: 14 residues. The rearrangement joins TRBV18 to TRBJ1-1; D is undetermined. Sequences were obtained from blood. This clonotype originated in a woman aged 55-70 years in good health. The CDR3 protein is CASSPATRNTEAFF. The CDR3 bases are TGTGCCAGCTCACCCGCCACCAGGAACACTGAAGCTTTCTTT.